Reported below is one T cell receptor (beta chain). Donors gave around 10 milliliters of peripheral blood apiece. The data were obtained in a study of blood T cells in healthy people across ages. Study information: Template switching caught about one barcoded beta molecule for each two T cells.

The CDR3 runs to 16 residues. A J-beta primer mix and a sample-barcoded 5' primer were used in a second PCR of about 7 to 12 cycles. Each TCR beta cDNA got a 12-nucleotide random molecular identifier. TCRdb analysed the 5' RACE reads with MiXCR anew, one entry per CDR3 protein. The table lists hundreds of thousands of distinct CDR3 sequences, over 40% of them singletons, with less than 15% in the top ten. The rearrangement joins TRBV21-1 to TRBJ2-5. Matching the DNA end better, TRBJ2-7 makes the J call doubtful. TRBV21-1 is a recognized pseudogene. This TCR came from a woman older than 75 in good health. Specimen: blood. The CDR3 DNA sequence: TGTGCCAGCAGCAAAAACGCCACCGACACGTACTACGAGCAGTACTTC. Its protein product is CASSKNATDTYYEQYF.